The rows below give T cell receptor beta chains drawn from one sample of a study of T cell responses to AZD1222 COVID-19 vaccine. This table comes from immunoSEQ multiplex PCR, and its TCRdb copy is limited to in-frame clones, with some not included. Counted here are around 150,000 clones, approximately 92% occurring once; the ten biggest clones make up approximately 7%. Sequences were derived from peripheral blood, sampled 28 days after the second AZD1222 dose. The receptor source for this set is an adult who received the AZD1222 COVID-19 vaccine. CDR3s include the opening cysteine and the closing phenylalanine or tryptophan. Fields, in order: J gene, V gene, clone size, D gene, CDR3 length, CDR3 DNA, CDR3 protein. A D gene is named only where the DNA matches it firmly. Only some rows state a clone size, as once, few, many or a class for expanded clones.

>TRBJ1-2|TRBV5-4|.|TRBD1|13
TGTGCCAGCAGCTTGGACAGGGGGTACGGCTACACCTTC
CASSLDRGYGYTF
>TRBJ2-3|TRBV20-1|.|.|11
TGCAGTGTTCAGATCCGGGGGCAGCAGTATTTT
CSVQIRGQQYF
>TRBJ1-3|TRBV15|.|.|16
TGTGCCACCAGCAGAGCTTTTGGAGGGCCTAGAAACACCATATATTTT
CATSRAFGGPRNTIYF
>TRBJ1-5|TRBV2|.|.|13
TGTGCCAGCAGTGACCCACCCGGGGGAGGGGGACATTTT
CASSDPPGGGGHF
>TRBJ1-1|TRBV2|.|.|15
TGTGCCAGCAGTGGAAGGCAACCCATGAACACTGAAGCTTTCTTT
CASSGRQPMNTEAFF
>TRBJ1-5|TRBV28|.|.|16
TGTGCCAGCAGCCTGGGGGGGAGGGGGAGCGGTCAGCCCCAGCATTTT
CASSLGGRGSGQPQHF
>TRBJ1-2|TRBV7-2|.|TRBD1|15
TGTGCCAGCAGCCCTTGGGACAGGGGTAACTATGGCTACACCTTC
CASSPWDRGNYGYTF
>TRBJ2-1|TRBV5-1|once|TRBD1|16
TGCGCCAGCAGCTTGGGGATACAGGGGTATGTCAATGAGCAGTTCTTC
CASSLGIQGYVNEQFF
>TRBJ2-7|TRBV4-2|.|.|14
TGTGCCAGCAGCCAAGACAGGGTTAGCTACGAGCAGTACTTC
CASSQDRVSYEQYF
>TRBJ1-6|TRBV5-4|.|.|14
TGTGCCAGCAGTTCCACGGGGGCGAATTCACCCCTCCACTTT
CASSSTGANSPLHF
>TRBJ2-3|TRBV7-8|.|.|16
TGTGCCAGCAGCTCCAGACAGATCTTTGCGCAAGATACGCAGTATTTT
CASSSRQIFAQDTQYF
>TRBJ1-3|TRBV12-3/TRBV12-4|.|.|12
TGTGCCAGCAGTTTTGGCTGGAACACCATATATTTT
CASSFGWNTIYF
>TRBJ1-5|TRBV27|.|TRBD1|14
TGTGCCAGCAGTGGGACAGGGGGCGGTCAGCCCCAGCATTTT
CASSGTGGGQPQHF
>TRBJ1-4|TRBV6-1|.|.|16
TGTGCCAGCAGTGAAGCGAGGACAGCGGTGGGGGAAAAACTGTTTTTT
CASSEARTAVGEKLFF
>TRBJ1-4|TRBV9|.|.|11
TGTGCCAGGAGCCTCAATGAAAAACTGTTTTTT
CARSLNEKLFF
>TRBJ1-1|TRBV5-4|.|.|14
TGTGCCAGCAACCCCGTTGACAGGAACACTGAAGCTTTCTTT
CASNPVDRNTEAFF
>TRBJ2-1|TRBV6-2/TRBV6-3|.|.|16
TGTGCCAGCAGTTACTCGACCCTACTAGACCCCAGGGAGCAGTTCTTC
CASSYSTLLDPREQFF
>TRBJ2-3|TRBV18|.|TRBD1|18
TGTGCCAGCTCACCGATTGGACGGACAGGGACAGGGACCAATACGCAGTATTTT
CASSPIGRTGTGTNTQYF
>TRBJ2-2|TRBV7-6|.|.|16
TGTGCCAGCAGCCCTACAACAGGGTCGGGTACCGGGGAGCTGTTTTTT
CASSPTTGSGTGELFF
>TRBJ1-1|TRBV7-9|.|TRBD1|18
TGTGCCAGCAGCACGTGGACAGGACGCCAGGGCATGAACACTGAAGCTTTCTTT
CASSTWTGRQGMNTEAFF
>TRBJ1-1|TRBV6-5|.|TRBD1|11
TGTGCCACCTCGTGGACAGGTGATGCTTTCTTT
CATSWTGDAFF
>TRBJ2-7|TRBV6-5|.|TRBD1|14
TGTGCCAGCAGTTACGACAGGGTGGCCTACGAGCAGTACTTC
CASSYDRVAYEQYF
>TRBJ2-7|TRBV11-2|.|.|13
TGTGCCAGCAGCGTAATCCAGGGCTACGAGCAGTACTTC
CASSVIQGYEQYF
>TRBJ1-3|TRBV7-9|once|TRBD1|14
TGTGCCAGCATACCACAGGGGGCGGGAAACACCATATATTTT
CASIPQGAGNTIYF
>TRBJ1-1|TRBV27|.|.|13
TGTGCCAGCAGTTTAGCGAGGGACACTGAAGCTTTCTTT
CASSLARDTEAFF
>TRBJ1-3|TRBV6-1|.|.|19
TGTGCCAGCAGTGGCGTACCTATGGGCAGACGGAGCTCTGGAAACACCATATATTTT
CASSGVPMGRRSSGNTIYF
>TRBJ1-1|TRBV11-3|.|.|18
TGTGCCAGCAGCTTAGGCGGCAGGGGTGAGCCGTACCACACTGAAGCTTTCTTT
CASSLGGRGEPYHTEAFF
>TRBJ1-2|TRBV7-9|.|TRBD1|12
TGTGCCAGCAGCCCTCAGGGGGGTGGCTACACCTTC
CASSPQGGGYTF
>TRBJ2-3|TRBV7-6|.|TRBD2|15
TGTGCCAGCAGCTTCCCGGGACTAAGCACAGATACGCAGTATTTT
CASSFPGLSTDTQYF
>TRBJ2-3|TRBV3-1/TRBV3-2|.|.|11
TGTGCCAGCAGCCGCTACTATACGCAGTATTTT
CASSRYYTQYF
>TRBJ2-7|TRBV6-5|once|TRBD2|15
TGTGCCAGCGACTCCAGACTAGCCGGAAAGGGCGAGCAGTACTTC
CASDSRLAGKGEQYF
>TRBJ2-7|TRBV5-1|.|TRBD2|19
TGCGCCAGCAGCTTGGTCTCAGGACTAGCGGGCGTCCCCTCCTACGAGCAGTACTTC
CASSLVSGLAGVPSYEQYF
>TRBJ2-1|TRBV3-1/TRBV3-2|.|TRBD1|15
TGTGCCAGCAGCCAATGGGACAGGGGCGCCAATGAGCAGTTCTTC
CASSQWDRGANEQFF
>TRBJ1-2|TRBV29-1|.|.|12
TGCAGCGTTGGCGGATTGGGTTATGGCTACACCTTC
CSVGGLGYGYTF
>TRBJ2-7|TRBV6-5|.|TRBD1|14
TGTGCCAGCATTATTGTCCCAGGGGGCTACGAGCAGTACTTC
CASIIVPGGYEQYF
>TRBJ1-2|TRBV5-1|.|TRBD1|14
TGCGCCAGCAGCTGGACAGGGGCCTTGGATGGCTACACCTTC
CASSWTGALDGYTF
>TRBJ1-2|TRBV28|.|TRBD1|14
TGTGCCAGCAGCTCGACAGGGGAAGACTATGGCTACACCTTC
CASSSTGEDYGYTF
>TRBJ2-3|TRBV7-2|.|.|12
TGTGCCAGCAGCTCGCAAGGGAGGCCGCAGTATTTT
CASSSQGRPQYF
>TRBJ1-2|TRBV28|.|TRBD1|15
TGTGCCAGCAGTTTGGGGCCGGACAGGAACTATGGCTACACCTTC
CASSLGPDRNYGYTF
>TRBJ1-6|TRBV7-9|.|TRBD1|15
TGTGCCAGCAGCCCATTACAGGGGATACATTCACCCCTCCACTTT
CASSPLQGIHSPLHF
>TRBJ2-1|TRBV18|.|TRBD2|16
TGTGCCAGCTCACCACCGAGCGGGGCTATTGGCAATGAGCAGTTCTTC
CASSPPSGAIGNEQFF
>TRBJ2-2|TRBV5-6|once|.|15
TGTGCCAGCAGCTTGGTGGGCCGCAACACCGGGGAGCTGTTTTTT
CASSLVGRNTGELFF
>TRBJ1-1|TRBV6-5|.|TRBD1|15
TGTGCCAGCAAAGACAGGGGAGTCGAAAACACTGAAGCTTTCTTT
CASKDRGVENTEAFF
>TRBJ2-3|TRBV11-3|.|.|12
TGTGCCAGCAGCACCGAAGGTGATACGCAGTATTTT
CASSTEGDTQYF